This TCR beta chain was obtained from a study of human T cells and chemical hapten exposure. The sample's time point: patch test 3, about 24 weeks after DPC sensitization. Treatment specified: therapeutic diphenylcyclopropenone sensitization with weekly scalp DPC. This CDR3 has 14 amino acids. Trimming removed 7 bases at V and 7 bases at J, with 14 bases between. TCRdb itself ran the RACE reads through MiXCR, one entry per CDR3 protein. Of 45,000 to 60,000 distinct CDR3 sequences in the sample, under 15% were seen once. The sequencing used whole blood, collected in connection with sensitization to the hapten diphenylcyclopropenone (DPC). This TCR was sampled from a man under 40 with alopecia areata. Some clones in this sample may be carry-over from other donors' samples. The rearrangement uses TRBV12-3 or TRBV12-4 and TRBJ1-6; tentative D call: TRBD1 (5 bases). The DNA of the CDR3 is TGTGCCAGCATCCTTATGGGGGGGAATTCACCCCTCCACTTT. It encodes CASILMGGNSPLHF.